This T cell receptor beta chain was recovered during a study of control samples from healthy donors and cancer patients. The repertoire was sequenced with immunoSEQ multiplex PCR; TCRdb's copy has only in-frame clones and lacks some. The sample records 150,000 to 170,000 clones, approximately 93% being singletons. The source of this sequence is a man in his forties in good health. The material sequenced was blood.

The CDR3 protein is CASRAGGVPNQPQHF. The CDR3 bases are TGTGCCAGCAGGGCCGGGGGGGTCCCCAATCAGCCCCAGCATTTT. This chain connects TRBV6-5 to TRBJ1-5, with D tentatively TRBD1 (5 bases). The CDR3 is 15 amino acids. Germline V gene lookup returns CDR1 MNHEY and CDR2 SVGAGI. V was cut by 6 bases and J by 3 bases, with 15 bases left in between.